Listed here are 9 T cell receptor beta chains from one sample, sequenced in a study of T cell changes during pregnancy in multiple sclerosis. Here immunoSEQ multiplex PCR was the method, and the copy in TCRdb shows in-frame clones only, minus some. The sample contains around 52,000 clones, around 93% of which appear only once. The sequenced sample was CD4+ T cells from peripheral blood mononuclear cells, obtained after pregnancy. All receptors derive from a female donor in good health, enrolled as a control in a pregnancy study.

The chain is built from TRBV30 and TRBJ1-5; the match to TRBD1 covers 7 bases. Germline CDR1 reads GTSNPN; CDR2 reads SVGIG (reference sequence). The V segment lost 4 bases and the J segment 2 bases; nucleotides outside the gene matches: 8. The CDR3 extends over 15 amino acids. CDR3 loop: CAWKADRVGNQPQHF. Written as DNA, the CDR3 is TGTGCCTGGAAAGCCGACAGGGTGGGCAATCAGCCCCAGCATTTT.

The V call is TRBV4-3, the J call TRBJ2-7; 8 bases are a match to TRBD1. Trimming took 3 bases from V and 2 from J; bases not matched to a gene: 6. Germline CDR1 is LGHNA and CDR2 is YSLEER. CDR3 length equals 15 residues. CDR3 nucleotides: TGCGCCAGCAGCCACGGACAGGGTGGGGCCTACGAGCAGTACTTC. Its protein is CASSHGQGGAYEQYF.

The chain employs TRBV18 and TRBJ1-2, with a tentative D call TRBD1 (5 bases). The germline V gene encodes CDR1 KGHSH and CDR2 LQKENI. CDR3 size: 15 residues. V lost 0 bases to trimming and J lost 14 bases, with 22 bases between them. This CDR3 reads CASSPPSRTFGGKTF. Here the CDR3 DNA reads TGTGCCAGCTCACCACCGTCGAGGACATTTGGGGGGAAGACCTTC.

The V gene is TRBV5-5, the J gene TRBJ1-3; no reliable D call. Germline values: CDR1 SGHKS, CDR2 YYEKEE (reference sequence). V lost 4 bases and J lost 0, with 5 bases in between. The CDR3 is 13 residues long. CDR3 DNA sequence: TGTGCCAGCAGCCGGGACTCTGGAAACACCATATATTTT. Its translation is CASSRDSGNTIYF.

CDR3 bases: TGTGCCAGCAGATCCACACGGGGTACGCAGTATTTT. Translation gives CASRSTRGTQYF. J is TRBJ2-3 and V is TRBV6-6, with D possibly matching TRBD2 (5 bases). The CDR3 is 12 amino acids. Trimming left V 6 bases short and J 8 bases short, with 12 bases between. Germline CDR1 MNHNY, CDR2 SVGAGI (reference sequence).

The gene calls are TRBV10-3 and TRBJ2-3, with 10 bases matching TRBD1. The CDR3 covers 14 residues. With V trimmed by 6 bases and J by 6 bases, 6 bases remained unmatched. Germline V CDR1 and CDR2: ENHRY, SYGVKD. CDR3 sequence (DNA): TGTGCCATCAGGGCGGGACAGGGGACGGATACGCAGTATTTT. It yields the protein CAIRAGQGTDTQYF.

The J gene is TRBJ2-7, the V gene TRBV5-1; TRBD1 matches at 7 bases. CDR3 length equals 15 residues. Per the germline V gene, CDR1 is SGHRS and CDR2 is YFSETQ. Trimming cost V 4 bases and J 4 bases; bases outside gene matches: 11. CDR3 sequence reads: CASSRGQGRGYEQYF. The CDR3, as DNA: TGCGCCAGCAGCAGGGGGCAGGGCAGGGGGTACGAGCAGTACTTC.

This sequence joins TRBV2 and TRBJ1-1; no clear D gene. The CDR3 has 10 residues. Trimming pared 0 bases from V and 11 bases from J, leaving 4 bases between. Germline CDR1 reads SNHLY; CDR2 reads FYNNEI. As DNA, the CDR3 is TGTGCCAGCAGTGAAGCCAGGGCTTTCTTT. This translates into CASSEARAFF.

The chain joins TRBV28 to TRBJ2-7; 10 nucleotides agree with TRBD1. CDR1 is MDHEN, CDR2 SYDVKM, per germline. This CDR3 contains 15 residues. Trimming cost V 6 bases and J 8 bases; bases outside gene matches: 13. CDR3 nucleotides: TGTGCCAGCAGCCCTGACCGGGACAGGGGTATCAAGCAGTACTTC. It codes for CASSPDRDRGIKQYF. Together with reference TRBV28 and TRBJ2-7, the CDR3 gives the full variable domain: DVKVTQSSRYLVKRTGEKVFLECVQDMDHENMFWYRQDPGLGLRLIYFSYDVKMKEKGDIPEGYSVSREKKERFSLILESASTNQTSMYLCASSPDRDRGIKQYFGPGTRLTVT.